The entry below gives a single T cell receptor beta chain sequence along with its context. Some clones are missing from TCRdb's copy, which holds only in-frame ones; the method was immunoSEQ multiplex PCR. The table includes roughly 290,000 clones, about 85% detected once. The record originates from a study of blood T cell repertoires in COVID-19. The source is a human donor with COVID-19, enrolled during active disease. The donor label of this sample is uncertain. Sequenced sample: peripheral blood.

The CDR3: CASSVALHRDEQFF. DNA of the CDR3: TGTGCCAGCAGCGTAGCTCTACACCGGGATGAGCAGTTCTTC. The chain is built from TRBV9 and TRBJ2-1; D is uncertain. This CDR3 has 14 residues. Germline assignment: CDR1 SGDLS and CDR2 YYNGEE. Trimming removed 0 bases at V and 8 bases at J, with 12 bases between.